Below, 30 T cell receptor beta chains from the same sample are listed, as sequenced in a study of blood T cells in healthy people across ages. A second about 7 to 11 cycle PCR used barcoded and J-beta primers. TCRdb processed the 5' RACE reads anew with MiXCR; each CDR3 protein has one entry. The data contain around 650,000 distinct CDR3 sequences, 35% to 50% of them singletons. The sequencing sample was made of blood. These TCRs come from a man aged 80 or over in good health.

This clonotype was picked up a small number of times. The V call is TRBV9, the J call TRBJ2-7; D not certain. This CDR3 spans 14 amino acids. Germline CDR1 is SGDLS and CDR2 is YYNGEE. With 3 bases removed from V and 3 bases from J, the gap between germline ends came to 13 bases. This CDR3 is CASSDRAIIYEQYF. The CDR3 nucleotides are TGTGCCAGCAGCGATCGGGCCATAATCTACGAGCAGTACTTC. The entire variable domain, with the rest obtained from reference TRBV9 and TRBJ2-7, is as follows: DSGVTQTPKHLITATGQRVTLRCSPRSGDLSVYWYQQSLDQGLQFLIQYYNGEERAKGNILERFSAQQFPDLHSELNLSSLELGDSALYFCASSDRAIIYEQYFGPGTRLTVT.

This clonotype was seen a handful of times. The chain joins TRBV20-1 to TRBJ2-3; no reliable D call. Germline CDR1 and CDR2: DFQATT and SNEGSKA (reference sequence). CDR3 length equals 13 residues. Trimming cost V 4 bases and J 3 bases, with 11 bases left between them. Here the CDR3 reads CSATPSYTDTQYF. DNA for the CDR3: TGCAGTGCTACCCCTAGTTATACAGATACGCAGTATTTT.

The rearrangement joins TRBV15 to TRBJ2-5, with 7 positions matching TRBD2. The ends lost 9 bases at V and 11 bases at J; junction bases unmatched: 18. The CDR3 totals 14 residues. CDR1 is LNHNV and CDR2 is YYDKDF in the germline V gene (reference sequence). The CDR3 DNA is TGTGCCACAAGGCGGGAGCTTCGTTACAATGAGCAGTACTTC. It codes for CATRRELRYNEQYF. The full variable domain, its missing parts supplied by reference TRBV15 and TRBJ2-5, is DAMVIQNPRYQVTQFGKPVTLSCSQTLNHNVMYWYQQKSSQAPKLLFHYYDKDFNNEADTPDNFQSRRPNTSFCFLDIRSPGLGDTAMYLCATRRELRYNEQYFGPGTRLLVL.

The rearrangement joins TRBV6-2 or TRBV6-3 to TRBJ1-5, with unresolved D. V was trimmed by 2 bases and J by 1 base, leaving 9 bases between them. This CDR3 comprises 15 residues. From germline, CDR1 is MNHEY and CDR2 SVGEGT. In DNA, the CDR3 is TGTGCCAGCAGTTACGGCAGGAGCAGCAATCAGCCCCAGCATTTT. It specifies CASSYGRSSNQPQHF.

The J gene is TRBJ2-1, the V gene TRBV10-3, with 7 nucleotides matching TRBD1. The ends lost 11 bases at V and 3 bases at J; junction bases unmatched: 13. The CDR3 sequence is 15 residues long. Per the germline V gene, CDR1 is ENHRY and CDR2 is SYGVKD. The CDR3 coding sequence is TGTGCCGTTTCCCAGGGACAGAAGAACTACAATGAGCAGTTCTTC. It codes for CAVSQGQKNYNEQFF.

J is TRBJ2-7 and V is TRBV29-1; 8 bases are a match to TRBD1. Per the germline V gene, CDR1 is SQVTM and CDR2 is ANQGSEA. The V and J ends lost 7 bases and 6 bases, in that order; junction bases with no gene match: 5. CDR3 length: 11 amino acids. The CDR3, as DNA: TGCAGCGGCGGGACAGGCCCCGAGCAGTACTTC. Translated: CSGGTGPEQYF.

This clonotype was recorded a few times. The CDR3 DNA follows: TGTGCCAGCAGCGCATGGACTAGCGGGGCCAGGGAGACCCAGTACTTC. It is translated as CASSAWTSGARETQYF. The chain has TRBV9 and TRBJ2-5, with 12 bases aligning to TRBD2. The CDR3 is 16 residues long. Trimming took 3 bases from V and 5 from J; bases not matched to a gene: 8. Germline V gene lookup returns CDR1 SGDLS and CDR2 YYNGEE.

V usage is TRBV7-9 and J usage is TRBJ2-5; no definite D call. The J call is in doubt because the DNA end fits TRBJ2-7 better. The CDR3 totals 14 residues. The germline V gene encodes CDR1 SEHNR and CDR2 FQNEAQ (reference sequence). This chain's CDR3 is CASSLAGKAYEQYF. In DNA form, the CDR3 reads TGTGCCAGCAGCTTAGCGGGGAAGGCCTACGAGCAGTACTTC.

As for this clonotype: Possible read error: a much larger clone is one base away. The rearrangement links TRBV7-2 to TRBJ2-4; D unresolved. The CDR3 covers 14 residues. Germline values: CDR1 SGHTA, CDR2 FQGNSA. CDR3 amino acids: CAGSLAPPENIQYF. CDR3 sequence (DNA): TGTGCCGGCAGCTTAGCACCTCCGGAAAACATTCAGTACTTC.

This clonotype was counted only a few times. The chain has TRBV7-2 and TRBJ2-4, with TRBD1 matching 9 bases. This CDR3 region has 16 residues. V was clipped by 5 bases and J by 3 bases; unmatched bases: 8. CDR1 is SGHTA and CDR2 is FQGNSA in the germline V gene. In DNA form, the CDR3 reads TGTGCCAGCAGCCTACAGGGGGCTAGAGGCAAAAACATTCAGTACTTC. Protein sequence: CASSLQGARGKNIQYF. Looking up the rest from reference TRBV7-2 and TRBJ2-4 gives the full variable domain: GAGVSQSPSNKVTEKGKDVELRCDPISGHTALYWYRQSLGQGLEFLIYFQGNSAPDKSGLPSDRFSAERTGGSVSTLTIQRTQQEDSAVYLCASSLQGARGKNIQYFGAGTRLSVL.

The J gene is TRBJ2-5, the V gene TRBV4-1, with TRBD2 as a possible D gene (5 bases). This CDR3 contains 17 residues. Germline CDR1 is MGHRA and CDR2 is YSYEKL. The V gene lost 3 bases and the J gene lost 2 bases, with 19 bases spanning the gap. CDR3 DNA sequence: TGCGCCAGCAGCCAGGGAGCGTGGAGTAGGTCGCAAGAGACCCAGTACTTC. The encoded protein is CASSQGAWSRSQETQYF.

With respect to this clonotype: The junction does not match germline at one end; this may be a read error. The CDR3 sequence is CASSLVGTGKTKNIPYF. The CDR3 bases are TGTGCCAGCAGCTTAGTAGGGACAGGGAAAACCAAAAACATTCCGTACTTC. V usage is TRBV7-8 and J usage is TRBJ2-4; TRBD1 agrees at 9 bases. Germline V CDR1 and CDR2: SGHVS, FQNEAQ. The CDR3 totals 17 residues.

A few counts support this clonotype. This chain links TRBV6-2 or TRBV6-3 with TRBJ2-1, with 12 bases identical to TRBD2. The CDR3 is 19 amino acids. Per the germline V gene, CDR1 is MNHEY and CDR2 is SVGEGT. J lost 4 bases, V lost 0 bases, and 10 bases had no gene match. CDR3 nucleotide sequence: TGTGCCAGCAGTTACTCGATATCCCTAGGGACTAGCGGGTACAATGAGCAGTTCTTC. This sequence encodes CASSYSISLGTSGYNEQFF.

This chain links TRBV3-1 with TRBJ1-1, with D possibly matching TRBD1 (5 bases). V was pared by 4 bases and J by 5 bases, with 14 bases between. This CDR3 contains 14 residues. The V gene's germline CDR1 is LGHDT and CDR2 YNNKEL (reference sequence). The CDR3 is CASSLLGEETEAFF. CDR3 nucleotides: TGTGCCAGCAGCCTTCTGGGGGAGGAAACTGAAGCTTTCTTT.

This clonotype came up many times. CDR3 loop: CASRTRAETHGNIQYF. Here the CDR3 DNA reads TGTGCCAGCAGAACAAGGGCAGAAACTCACGGAAACATTCAGTACTTC. This chain connects TRBV7-2 to TRBJ2-4; no reliable D call. The CDR3 loop spans 16 amino acids. Germline CDR1 and CDR2: SGHTA and FQGNSA. Trimming stripped 6 bases from V and 6 bases from J, with 21 bases between.

J is TRBJ1-6 and V is TRBV5-8, with D unclear. There are 17 residues in the CDR3. Between the trimmed V and J ends, which lost 0 bases and 0 bases, there was a span of 10 bases. CDR1 is SGHTS, CDR2 YDEGEE, per germline. Here the CDR3 DNA reads TGTGCCAGCAGCTTGGGGAGAAGGGACTCCTATAATTCACCCCTCCACTTT. Translated, it gives CASSLGRRDSYNSPLHF.

The J gene is TRBJ1-2, the V gene TRBV5-6, with a possible D match to TRBD1 (5 bases). Trimming left V 4 bases short and J 6 bases short, with 13 bases between. The germline V gene encodes CDR1 SGHDT and CDR2 YYEEEE. This CDR3 spans 13 amino acids. DNA for the CDR3: TGTGCCAGCAGCCCGGGGCCTACGGATGGCTACACCTTC. Translated, it gives CASSPGPTDGYTF.

This clonotype was counted a single time. The chain employs TRBV6-2 or TRBV6-3 and TRBJ1-1; D is unresolved. Germline V gene sequence: CDR1 MNHEY, CDR2 SVGEGT. CDR3 size: 15 residues. Trimming left V 1 base short and J 1 base short, with 10 bases between. The CDR3 coding sequence is TGTGCCAGCAGTTACTTGGGAGACGGGAACACTGAAGCTTTCTTT. It specifies CASSYLGDGNTEAFF.

The chain recombines TRBV11-2 with TRBJ2-1; D might be TRBD2 (5 bases). The germline CDR1 and CDR2 sequences are SGHAT and FQNNGV. The V end was cut by 1 base, the J end by 7 bases, with 17 bases between. This CDR3 is 16 amino acids long. Here the CDR3 DNA reads TGTGCCAGCAGCTTAGGGGTGGGAGTTGGAGAAAATGAGCAGTTCTTC. Its protein product is CASSLGVGVGENEQFF.

This clonotype was picked up many times. CDR3 residues: CSVVPYGQDYGYTF. The DNA of the CDR3 is TGCAGCGTTGTACCCTACGGACAGGATTATGGCTACACCTTC. The chain couples TRBV29-1 to TRBJ1-2; TRBD1 aligns across 7 bases. Unmatched junction bases numbered 10, after V lost 4 bases and J lost 5 bases. Looked up from germline, CDR1 is SQVTM and CDR2 is ANQGSEA. The CDR3 loop spans 14 amino acids. Using reference TRBV29-1 and TRBJ1-2 for the parts outside the CDR3, the full variable domain is SAVISQKPSRDICQRGTSLTIQCQVDSQVTMMFWYRQQPGQSLTLIATANQGSEATYESGFVIDKFPISRPNLTFSTLTVSNMSPEDSSIYLCSVVPYGQDYGYTFGSGTRLTVV.

V is TRBV28 and J is TRBJ2-7, with no clear D. This CDR3 comprises 15 residues. The V end lost 3 bases, the J end lost 0 bases, and 12 bases lay between the germline ends. Germline loops: CDR1 MDHEN, CDR2 SYDVKM. CDR3 protein: CASSFVQTSSYEQYF. DNA of the CDR3: TGTGCCAGCAGTTTTGTACAGACTTCCTCCTACGAGCAGTACTTC.

This clonotype was observed a handful of times. V gene TRBV5-1 combines with J gene TRBJ2-1, with 9 bases matching TRBD2. Germline V gene data show CDR1 as SGHRS and CDR2 as YFSETQ. V was pared by 4 bases and J by 3 bases, with 8 bases of the junction left unmatched. The CDR3 is made up of 16 amino acids. CDR3 DNA sequence: TGCGCCAGCAGCCCCGCCCTGACTAGCGGCTACAATGAGCAGTTCTTC. Its translation is CASSPALTSGYNEQFF. Full variable domain (rest looked up from reference TRBV5-1 and TRBJ2-1): KAGVTQTPRYLIKTRGQQVTLSCSPISGHRSVSWYQQTPGQGLQFLFEYFSETQRNKGNFPGRFSGRQFSNSRSEMNVSTLELGDSALYLCASSPALTSGYNEQFFGPGTRLTVL.

There are a few counts of this clonotype. J is TRBJ2-5 and V is TRBV5-1; 9 nucleotides align to TRBD2. The J segment lost 4 bases and the V segment lost 4 bases, leaving 14 bases of the junction unmatched. The CDR3 runs to 17 residues. The germline V gene has CDR1 SGHRS and CDR2 YFSETQ. The CDR3 DNA is TGCGCCAGCAGCGTAGCAACGACTAGCGGAGGGGGAGAGACCCAGTACTTC. Its translation is CASSVATTSGGGETQYF.

V usage is TRBV6-1 and J usage is TRBJ2-7, with D perhaps given as TRBD1 or TRBD2 (5 bases each). There are 15 residues in the CDR3. The V end was cut by 2 bases, the J end by 2 bases, with 13 bases between. Germline V gene data show CDR1 as MNHNS and CDR2 as SASEGT. CDR3 residues: CASSELMGRAYEQYF. The CDR3 DNA is TGTGCCAGCAGTGAACTGATGGGGCGGGCCTACGAGCAGTACTTC.

Many counts were recorded for this clonotype. This chain connects TRBV6-6 to TRBJ2-1, with a tentative D call TRBD2 (5 bases). The CDR3 has 13 residues. Germline values: CDR1 MNHNY, CDR2 SVGAGI (reference sequence). Trimming shortened V by 5 bases and J by 8 bases, and 13 bases separated the two germline ends. CDR3 DNA sequence: TGTGCCAGCAGTGACGCTAGGCGGGATGAGCAGTTCTTC. Its translation: CASSDARRDEQFF.

J is TRBJ1-3 and V is TRBV20-1; TRBD1 aligns across 9 bases. After removal of 6 bases from V and 3 bases from J, the junction contained 3 bases not matched to a gene. The CDR3 is 13 residues long. The germline V gene has CDR1 DFQATT and CDR2 SNEGSKA (reference sequence). The CDR3 loop reads CSATGQGGNTIYF. CDR3 bases: TGCAGTGCCACGGGACAGGGTGGAAACACCATATATTTT.

This chain joins TRBV29-1 and TRBJ2-5; D unclear. Germline V gene data show CDR1 as SQVTM and CDR2 as ANQGSEA. The CDR3 extends over 13 amino acids. V was clipped by 7 bases and J by 2 bases, with 14 bases between them. CDR3 region: CSARWQLQETQYF. The CDR3, as DNA: TGCAGCGCGCGGTGGCAGCTTCAAGAGACCCAGTACTTC.

The sample holds a few counts of this clonotype. The chain links TRBV5-1 to TRBJ2-5; D is ambiguous. CDR3 length: 14 amino acids. Trimming removed 0 bases from V and 1 base from J, with 7 bases in between. Germline V gene lookup returns CDR1 SGHRS and CDR2 YFSETQ. CDR3 protein: CASSLAFTQETQYF. DNA for the CDR3: TGCGCCAGCAGCTTGGCGTTCACCCAAGAGACCCAGTACTTC.

The rearrangement uses TRBV7-2 and TRBJ2-5, with D possibly matching TRBD1 (5 bases). This CDR3 contains 15 residues. Deletions cut 5 bases from V and 5 bases from J, with 18 bases between. The germline V gene has CDR1 SGHTA and CDR2 FQGNSA. The CDR3 loop is CASSPYRRKGETQYF. CDR3 in DNA: TGTGCCAGCAGCCCGTACAGAAGAAAGGGGGAGACCCAGTACTTC.

The V and J genes are TRBV14 and TRBJ2-1; no clear D. Trimming cost V 6 bases and J 10 bases, with 22 bases left between them. Germline CDR1 reads SGHDN; CDR2 reads FVKESK. The CDR3 totals 15 residues. The CDR3 here is CASSQTVIRLGEQFF. The CDR3 DNA sequence: TGTGCCAGCAGTCAAACGGTTATTAGACTTGGGGAGCAGTTCTTC.